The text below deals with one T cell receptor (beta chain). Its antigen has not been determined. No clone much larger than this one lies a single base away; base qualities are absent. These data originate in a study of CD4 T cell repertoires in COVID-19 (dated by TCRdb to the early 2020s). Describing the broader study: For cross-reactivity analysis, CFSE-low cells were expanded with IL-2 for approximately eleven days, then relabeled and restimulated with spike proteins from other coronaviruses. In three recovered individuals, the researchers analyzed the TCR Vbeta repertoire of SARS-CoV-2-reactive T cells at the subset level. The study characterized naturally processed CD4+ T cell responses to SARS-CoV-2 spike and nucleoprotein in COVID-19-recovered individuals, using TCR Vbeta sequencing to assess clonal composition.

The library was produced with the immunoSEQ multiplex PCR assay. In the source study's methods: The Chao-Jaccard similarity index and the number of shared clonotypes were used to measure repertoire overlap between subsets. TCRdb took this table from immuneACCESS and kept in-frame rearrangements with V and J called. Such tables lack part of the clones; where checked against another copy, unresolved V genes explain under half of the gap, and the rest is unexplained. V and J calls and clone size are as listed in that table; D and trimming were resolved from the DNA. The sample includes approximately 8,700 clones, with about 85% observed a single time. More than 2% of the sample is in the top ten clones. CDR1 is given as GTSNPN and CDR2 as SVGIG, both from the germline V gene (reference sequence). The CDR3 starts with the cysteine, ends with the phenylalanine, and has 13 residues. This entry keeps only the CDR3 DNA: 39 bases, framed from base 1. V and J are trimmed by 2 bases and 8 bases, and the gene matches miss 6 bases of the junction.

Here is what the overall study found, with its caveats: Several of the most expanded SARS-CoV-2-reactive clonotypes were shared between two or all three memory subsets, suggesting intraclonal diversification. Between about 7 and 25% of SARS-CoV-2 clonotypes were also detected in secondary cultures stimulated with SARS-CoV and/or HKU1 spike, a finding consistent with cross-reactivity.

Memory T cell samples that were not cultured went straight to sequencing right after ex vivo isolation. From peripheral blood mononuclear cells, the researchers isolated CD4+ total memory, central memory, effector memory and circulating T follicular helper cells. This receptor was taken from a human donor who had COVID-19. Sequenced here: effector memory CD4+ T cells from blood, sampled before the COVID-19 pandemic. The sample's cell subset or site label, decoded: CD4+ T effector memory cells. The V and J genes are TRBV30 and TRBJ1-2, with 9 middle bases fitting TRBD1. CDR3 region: CAWSPGQGLGYTF. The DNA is TGTGCCTGGAGTCCCGGACAGGGGCTAGGCTACACCTTC.